This T cell receptor (beta chain) was retrieved from a study of T cell repertoires in cytomegalovirus infection. As for the study in general: Use of recently identified HLA-C-restricted and well-studied HLA-B-restricted CMV epitopes was part of the study.

Details on this clonotype: The target antigen is unknown.

TCRdb ran MiXCR on the reads and lists one entry per CDR3 protein. Of approximately 910,000 distinct CDR3 sequences listed, around 30% are singletons. V trimming: 5 bases; J trimming: 1 base; junction bases outside the gene matches: 10. This CDR3 is built from 16 residues. Germline V lookup: CDR1 SGHDN, CDR2 FVKESK. The sequencing here drew on cultured CD8+ T cells from PBMCs, taken from culture after CMV antigen stimulation. The genes are TRBV14 and TRBJ1-2, with 7 bases identical to TRBD1. The TCR originated in a human donor in good health (CMV status not recorded). Some clones in this sample may be carry-over from other donors' samples. CDR3 in amino acids: CASSTRGTDYNYGYTF. The CDR3 bases are TGTGCCAGCAGCACCCGCGGGACAGATTATAACTATGGCTACACCTTC.